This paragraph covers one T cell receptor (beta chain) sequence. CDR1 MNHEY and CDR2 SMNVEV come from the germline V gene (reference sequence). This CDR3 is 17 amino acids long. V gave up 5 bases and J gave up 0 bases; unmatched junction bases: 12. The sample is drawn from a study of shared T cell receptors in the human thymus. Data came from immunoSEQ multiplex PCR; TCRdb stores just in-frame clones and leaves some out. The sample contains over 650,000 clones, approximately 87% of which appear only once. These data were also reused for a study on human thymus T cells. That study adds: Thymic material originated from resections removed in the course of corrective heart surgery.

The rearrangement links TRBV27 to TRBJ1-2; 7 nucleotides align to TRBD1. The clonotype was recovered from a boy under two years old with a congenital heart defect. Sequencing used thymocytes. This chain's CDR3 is CASSPRQGAWANYGYTF. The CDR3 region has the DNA TGTGCCAGCAGTCCCAGACAGGGTGCTTGGGCTAACTATGGCTACACCTTC.